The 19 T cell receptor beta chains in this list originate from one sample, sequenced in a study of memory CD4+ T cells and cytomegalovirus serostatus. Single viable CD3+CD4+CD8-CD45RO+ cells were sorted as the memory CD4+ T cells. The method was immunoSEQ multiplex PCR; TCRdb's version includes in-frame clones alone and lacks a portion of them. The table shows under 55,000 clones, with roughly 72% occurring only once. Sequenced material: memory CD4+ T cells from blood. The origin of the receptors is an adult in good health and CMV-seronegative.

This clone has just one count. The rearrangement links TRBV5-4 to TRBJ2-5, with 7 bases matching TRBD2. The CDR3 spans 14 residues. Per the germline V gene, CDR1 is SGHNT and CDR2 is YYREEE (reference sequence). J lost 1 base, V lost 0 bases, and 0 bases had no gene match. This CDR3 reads CASSLGTSQETQYF. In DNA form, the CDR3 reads TGTGCCAGCAGCTTGGGGACTAGCCAAGAGACCCAGTACTTC.

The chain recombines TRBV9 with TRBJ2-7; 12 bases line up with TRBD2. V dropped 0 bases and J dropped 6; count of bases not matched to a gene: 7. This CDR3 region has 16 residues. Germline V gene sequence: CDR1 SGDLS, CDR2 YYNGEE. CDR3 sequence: CASSVGSSGGESEQYF. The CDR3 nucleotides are TGTGCCAGCAGCGTAGGGTCTAGCGGGGGGGAAAGCGAGCAGTACTTC.

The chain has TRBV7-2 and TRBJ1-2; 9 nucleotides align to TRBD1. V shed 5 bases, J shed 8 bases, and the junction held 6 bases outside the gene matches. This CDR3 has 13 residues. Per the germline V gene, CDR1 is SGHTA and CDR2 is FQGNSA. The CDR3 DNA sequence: TGTGCCAGCAGCCCACGGACAGGGGAAGGCTACACCTTC. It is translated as CASSPRTGEGYTF.

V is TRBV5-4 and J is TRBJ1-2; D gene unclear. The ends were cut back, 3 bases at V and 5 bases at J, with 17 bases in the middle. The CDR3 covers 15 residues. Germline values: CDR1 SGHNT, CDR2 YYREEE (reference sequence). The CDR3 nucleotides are TGTGCCAGCAGCTCCGGACTCACTCCAGGATATGGCTACACCTTC. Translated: CASSSGLTPGYGYTF.

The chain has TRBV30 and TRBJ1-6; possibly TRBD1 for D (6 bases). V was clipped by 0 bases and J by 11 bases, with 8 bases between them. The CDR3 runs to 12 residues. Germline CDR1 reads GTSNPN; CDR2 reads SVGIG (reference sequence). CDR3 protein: CAWSVTGTPLHF. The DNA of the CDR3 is TGTGCCTGGAGTGTAACAGGGACACCCCTCCACTTT.

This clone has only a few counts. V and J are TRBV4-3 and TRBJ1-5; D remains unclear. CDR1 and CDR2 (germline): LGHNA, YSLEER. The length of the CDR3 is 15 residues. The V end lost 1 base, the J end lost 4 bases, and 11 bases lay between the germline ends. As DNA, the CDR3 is TGCGCCAGCAGCCAAGGGGTCGGACCGAATCAGCCCCAGCATTTT. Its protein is CASSQGVGPNQPQHF.

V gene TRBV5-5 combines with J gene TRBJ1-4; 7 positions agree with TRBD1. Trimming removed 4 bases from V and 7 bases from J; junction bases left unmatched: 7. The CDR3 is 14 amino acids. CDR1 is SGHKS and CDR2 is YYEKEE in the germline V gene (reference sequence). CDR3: CASSHDREGEKLFF. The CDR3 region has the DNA TGTGCCAGCAGCCACGACAGGGAAGGTGAAAAACTGTTTTTT.

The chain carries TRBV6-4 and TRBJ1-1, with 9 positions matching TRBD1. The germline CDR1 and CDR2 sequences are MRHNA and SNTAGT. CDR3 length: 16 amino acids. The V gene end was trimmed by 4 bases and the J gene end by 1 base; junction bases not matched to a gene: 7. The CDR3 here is CASSGLTTGGNTEAFF. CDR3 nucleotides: TGTGCCAGCAGTGGACTTACGACAGGGGGGAACACTGAAGCTTTCTTT.

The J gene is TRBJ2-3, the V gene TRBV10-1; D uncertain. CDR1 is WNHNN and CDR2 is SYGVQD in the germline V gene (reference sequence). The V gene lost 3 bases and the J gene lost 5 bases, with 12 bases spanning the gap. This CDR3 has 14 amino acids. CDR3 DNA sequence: TGCGCCAGCAGTGACTCGGGTCGTGGAGATACGCAGTATTTT. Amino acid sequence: CASSDSGRGDTQYF.

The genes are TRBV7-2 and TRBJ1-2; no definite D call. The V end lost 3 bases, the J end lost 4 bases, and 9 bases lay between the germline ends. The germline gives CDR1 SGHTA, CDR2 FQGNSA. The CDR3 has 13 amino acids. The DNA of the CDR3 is TGTGCCAGCAGCTTTGGATTCTCCTATGGCTACACCTTC. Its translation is CASSFGFSYGYTF.

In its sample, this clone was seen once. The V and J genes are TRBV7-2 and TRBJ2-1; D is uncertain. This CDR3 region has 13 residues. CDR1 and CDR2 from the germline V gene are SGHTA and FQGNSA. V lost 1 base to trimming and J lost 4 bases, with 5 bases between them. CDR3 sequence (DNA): TGTGCCAGCAGCTTAGTACAATACAATGAGCAGTTCTTC. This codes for CASSLVQYNEQFF. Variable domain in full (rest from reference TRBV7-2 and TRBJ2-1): GAGVSQSPSNKVTEKGKDVELRCDPISGHTALYWYRQSLGQGLEFLIYFQGNSAPDKSGLPSDRFSAERTGGSVSTLTIQRTQQEDSAVYLCASSLVQYNEQFFGPGTRLTVL.

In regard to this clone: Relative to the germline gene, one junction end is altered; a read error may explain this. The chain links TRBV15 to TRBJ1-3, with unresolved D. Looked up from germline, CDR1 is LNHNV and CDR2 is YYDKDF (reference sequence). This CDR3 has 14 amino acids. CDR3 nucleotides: TGTGCCACCAGCAGTTACAGACCTGGCAACACCATATATTTT. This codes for CATSSYRPGNTIYF.

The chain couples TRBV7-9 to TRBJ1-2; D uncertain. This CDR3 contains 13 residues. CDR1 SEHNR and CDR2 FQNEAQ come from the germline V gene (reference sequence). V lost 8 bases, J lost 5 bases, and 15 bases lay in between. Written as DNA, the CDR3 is TGTGCCAGCCAAGTATGGGAGATGTATGGCTACACCTTC. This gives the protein CASQVWEMYGYTF.

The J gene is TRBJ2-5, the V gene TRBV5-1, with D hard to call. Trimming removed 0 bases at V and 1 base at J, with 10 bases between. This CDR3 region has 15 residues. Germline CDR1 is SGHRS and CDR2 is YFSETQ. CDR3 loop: CASSLGTGTQETQYF. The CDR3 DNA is TGCGCCAGCAGCTTGGGTACTGGAACCCAAGAGACCCAGTACTTC.

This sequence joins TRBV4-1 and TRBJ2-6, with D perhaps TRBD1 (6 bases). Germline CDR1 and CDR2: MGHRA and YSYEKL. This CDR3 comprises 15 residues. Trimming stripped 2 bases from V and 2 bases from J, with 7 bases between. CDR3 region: CASSQRDTGANVLTF. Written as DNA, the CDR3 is TGCGCCAGCAGCCAAAGGGACACTGGGGCCAACGTCCTGACTTTC.

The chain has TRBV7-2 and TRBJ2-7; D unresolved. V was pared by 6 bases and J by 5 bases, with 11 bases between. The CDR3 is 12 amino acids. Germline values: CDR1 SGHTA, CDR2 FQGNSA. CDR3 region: CASRRAGDEQYF. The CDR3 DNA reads TGTGCCAGCAGAAGGGCCGGCGACGAGCAGTACTTC.

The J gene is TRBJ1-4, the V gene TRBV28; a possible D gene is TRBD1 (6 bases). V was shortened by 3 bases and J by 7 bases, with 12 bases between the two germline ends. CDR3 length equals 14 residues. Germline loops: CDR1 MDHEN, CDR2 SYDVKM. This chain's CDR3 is CASSLPGEGEKLFF. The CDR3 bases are TGTGCCAGCAGTTTGCCAGGGGAGGGTGAAAAACTGTTTTTT.

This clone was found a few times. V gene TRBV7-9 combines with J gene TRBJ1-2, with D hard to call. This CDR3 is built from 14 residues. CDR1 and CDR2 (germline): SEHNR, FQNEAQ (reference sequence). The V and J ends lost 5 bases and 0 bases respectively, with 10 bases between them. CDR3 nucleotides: TGTGCCAGCAGCCCCACCTTAACTAACTATGGCTACACCTTC. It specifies CASSPTLTNYGYTF.

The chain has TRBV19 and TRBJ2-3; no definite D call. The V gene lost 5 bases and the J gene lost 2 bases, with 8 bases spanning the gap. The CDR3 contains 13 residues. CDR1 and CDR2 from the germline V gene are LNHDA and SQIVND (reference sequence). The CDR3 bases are TGTGCCAGTAGTGCTGGCAACACAGATACGCAGTATTTT. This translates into CASSAGNTDTQYF.